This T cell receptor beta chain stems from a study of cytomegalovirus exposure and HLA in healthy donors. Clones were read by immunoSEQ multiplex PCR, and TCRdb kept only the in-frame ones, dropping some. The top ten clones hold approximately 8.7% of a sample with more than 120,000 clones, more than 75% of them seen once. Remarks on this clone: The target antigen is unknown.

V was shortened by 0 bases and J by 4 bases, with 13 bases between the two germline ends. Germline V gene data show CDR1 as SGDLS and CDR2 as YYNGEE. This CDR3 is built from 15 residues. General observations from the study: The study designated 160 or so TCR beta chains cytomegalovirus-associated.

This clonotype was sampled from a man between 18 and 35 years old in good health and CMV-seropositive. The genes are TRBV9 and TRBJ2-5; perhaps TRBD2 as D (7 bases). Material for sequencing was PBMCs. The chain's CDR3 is CASSVGGGVPETQYF. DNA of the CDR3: TGTGCCAGCAGCGTAGGAGGGGGGGTTCCAGAGACCCAGTACTTC.